The 27 T cell receptor beta chains below were found in one sample sequenced in a study of patients and donors after allogeneic stem cell transplantation. One entry per CDR3 protein, called by TCRdb with MiXCR from the RT-PCR reads. Here the sample spans roughly 940,000 distinct CDR3 sequences, approximately 18% being singletons. Sequenced material: blood, either unsorted or a sorted T cell fraction (not recorded which). These receptors were obtained from a human donor who was either an allogeneic HSCT recipient or a stem cell or donor lymphocyte infusion donor (not recorded which). It is not recorded whose cells these are; they may come from a transplant donor.

The genes are TRBV25-1 and TRBJ1-2; D might be TRBD1 (6 bases). Trimming removed 2 bases at V and 4 bases at J, with 17 bases between. The CDR3 spans 16 residues. Germline V gives CDR1 MGHDK, CDR2 SYGVNS. The CDR3 reads CASSEEIKGQLYGYTF. CDR3 DNA: TGTGCCAGCAGTGAAGAAATCAAAGGACAGCTCTATGGCTACACCTTC.

This clonotype was seen only a few times. This chain links TRBV27 with TRBJ2-7, with D possibly matching TRBD1 (6 bases). CDR1 is MNHEY and CDR2 is SMNVEV in the germline V gene (reference sequence). CDR3 size: 15 residues. The germline V and J ends were trimmed by 2 bases and 5 bases, with 16 bases remaining between them. The CDR3 coding sequence is TGTGCCAGCAGTTTAAGTCTCAGACAGGTCCACGAGCAGTACTTC. Its protein is CASSLSLRQVHEQYF.

This clonotype was seen a few times. CDR3 DNA: TGTGCCTGGAGTCGGGCGAACACCGGGGAGCTGTTTTTT. It yields the protein CAWSRANTGELFF. The gene calls are TRBV30 and TRBJ2-2, with D hard to call. The germline V and J ends were trimmed by 2 bases and 0 bases, with 4 bases remaining between them. This CDR3 is 13 amino acids long. Looked up from germline, CDR1 is GTSNPN and CDR2 is SVGIG (reference sequence).

This clonotype was seen a few times. This chain connects TRBV20-1 to TRBJ2-7, with D possibly being TRBD1 (6 bases). The CDR3 covers 13 residues. V was trimmed by 1 base and J by 5 bases, leaving 12 bases between them. Germline V gene data show CDR1 as DFQATT and CDR2 as SNEGSKA (reference sequence). CDR3 in amino acids: CSARGGLVDEQYF. Here the CDR3 DNA reads TGCAGTGCTAGAGGGGGGCTTGTTGACGAGCAGTACTTC.

In its sample, this clonotype was seen a few times. The chain carries TRBV12-3 or TRBV12-4 and TRBJ1-4; D ambiguous. Trimming shortened V by 4 bases and J by 4 bases, and 10 bases separated the two germline ends. This CDR3 comprises 14 residues. The DNA for the CDR3 is TGTGCCAGCAGTTCCGGGTTCTTTAATGAAAAACTGTTTTTT. Its protein product is CASSSGFFNEKLFF.

This clonotype was found a few times. The chain links TRBV4-3 to TRBJ2-1; 10 bases fit TRBD2. Germline V lookup: CDR1 LGHNA, CDR2 YSLEER. The V gene end was trimmed by 1 base and the J gene end by 6 bases; junction bases not matched to a gene: 3. This CDR3 has 15 residues. The CDR3 DNA sequence: TGCGCCAGCAGCCAAGCAGCGGGGGGGCGCAATGAGCAGTTCTTC. This sequence encodes CASSQAAGGRNEQFF.

The V and J genes are TRBV18 and TRBJ2-6; possibly TRBD2 for D (6 bases). The CDR3 has 17 residues. Looked up from germline, CDR1 is KGHSH and CDR2 is LQKENI. V gave up 0 bases and J gave up 0 bases, with 9 bases separating them. The CDR3 here is CASSPPSRGSGANVLTF. CDR3 DNA sequence: TGTGCCAGCTCACCACCGTCGCGGGGCTCTGGGGCCAACGTCCTGACTTTC.

The table lists this clonotype with a few counts. The rearrangement uses TRBV30 and TRBJ2-4, with D possibly being TRBD1 or TRBD2 (5 bases each). The length of the CDR3 is 13 residues. V lost 5 bases and J lost 2, with 10 bases in between. Germline CDR1 GTSNPN, CDR2 SVGIG (reference sequence). CDR3 sequence (DNA): TGTGCCTGGGCCTGGGACCCCAAAAACATTCAGTACTTC. Amino acids: CAWAWDPKNIQYF. The full variable domain, its missing parts supplied by reference TRBV30 and TRBJ2-4, is SQTIHQWPATLVQPVGSPLSLECTVEGTSNPNLYWYRQAAGRGLQLLFYSVGIGQISSEVPQNLSASRPQDRQFILSSKKLLLSDSGFYLCAWAWDPKNIQYFGAGTRLSVL.

This clonotype was recorded a few times. V usage is TRBV5-1 and J usage is TRBJ2-1; 8 bases line up with TRBD1. CDR1 SGHRS and CDR2 YFSETQ come from the germline V gene. The CDR3 is made up of 15 amino acids. The J segment lost 2 bases and the V segment lost 0 bases, leaving 1 base of the junction unmatched. Here the CDR3 reads CASSLETGAYNEQFF. The DNA for the CDR3 is TGCGCCAGCAGCTTGGAGACAGGGGCCTACAATGAGCAGTTCTTC. The full variable domain, in which reference TRBV5-1 and TRBJ2-1 provide the parts outside the CDR3, is KAGVTQTPRYLIKTRGQQVTLSCSPISGHRSVSWYQQTPGQGLQFLFEYFSETQRNKGNFPGRFSGRQFSNSRSEMNVSTLELGDSALYLCASSLETGAYNEQFFGPGTRLTVL.

This chain links TRBV29-1 with TRBJ1-1; 7 bases match TRBD1. This CDR3 comprises 19 residues. The V gene's germline CDR1 is SQVTM and CDR2 ANQGSEA. With V trimmed by 1 base and J by 1 base, 18 bases remained unmatched. CDR3 residues: CSVEGAIGEAGGGNTEAFF. The CDR3 DNA reads as TGCAGCGTTGAAGGAGCGATTGGGGAAGCAGGGGGAGGGAACACTGAAGCTTTCTTT.

This chain joins TRBV7-9 and TRBJ2-7; 7 positions agree with TRBD1. This CDR3 spans 14 amino acids. The V gene end was trimmed by 9 bases and the J gene end by 1 base; junction bases not matched to a gene: 9. CDR1 SEHNR and CDR2 FQNEAQ come from the germline V gene (reference sequence). The CDR3 bases are TGTGCCAGGATTAGACAGGGCCGGTCCTACGAGCAGTACTTC. It yields the protein CARIRQGRSYEQYF. The full variable domain, rest sourced from reference TRBV7-9 and TRBJ2-7, is DTGVSQNPRHKITKRGQNVTFRCDPISEHNRLYWYRQTLGQGPEFLTYFQNEAQLEKSRLLSDRFSAERPKGSFSTLEIQRTEQGDSAMYLCARIRQGRSYEQYFGPGTRLTVT.

There are many counts of this clonotype. The chain couples TRBV12-3 or TRBV12-4 to TRBJ2-1; D gene unclear. V lost 3 bases and J lost 6, with 18 bases in between. The length of the CDR3 is 16 residues. CDR3 region: CASSFGRVLTPNEQFF. CDR3 sequence (DNA): TGTGCCAGCAGTTTTGGTCGAGTTTTAACGCCCAATGAGCAGTTCTTC.

DNA for the CDR3: TGTGCCAGCAGTTTAGGGGCGGGGGCGCGGGAGACCCAGTACTTC. Residues: CASSLGAGARETQYF. The chain couples TRBV28 to TRBJ2-5; D is possibly TRBD2 (7 bases). V lost 2 bases and J lost 5, with 15 bases in between. Germline assignment: CDR1 MDHEN and CDR2 SYDVKM. CDR3 length: 15 amino acids.

This clonotype was counted between two and nine times. The chain combines TRBV20-1 with TRBJ2-7; D is unresolved. The CDR3 is 17 amino acids. Germline V gene lookup returns CDR1 DFQATT and CDR2 SNEGSKA (reference sequence). Trimming stripped 1 base from V and 4 bases from J, with 23 bases between. CDR3: CSARGFNIFPDTYEQYF. As DNA, the CDR3 is TGCAGTGCTAGAGGCTTCAATATTTTCCCGGATACTTACGAGCAGTACTTC.

This clonotype was seen only a few times. The J gene is TRBJ1-3, the V gene TRBV5-1; no clear D gene. The V end was cut by 0 bases, the J end by 14 bases, with 15 bases between. Per germline, CDR1 SGHRS and CDR2 YFSETQ. The CDR3 runs to 13 residues. CDR3 sequence reads: CASSLESSSQLYF. The CDR3 nucleotides read TGCGCCAGCAGCTTGGAGTCTTCGAGCCAACTATATTTT. Full variable domain (remainder filled in from reference TRBV5-1 and TRBJ1-3): KAGVTQTPRYLIKTRGQQVTLSCSPISGHRSVSWYQQTPGQGLQFLFEYFSETQRNKGNFPGRFSGRQFSNSRSEMNVSTLELGDSALYLCASSLESSSQLYFGEGSWLTVV.

The V gene is TRBV11-2, the J gene TRBJ2-6; D is perhaps TRBD1 (5 bases). Trimming stripped 1 base from V and 2 bases from J, with 9 bases between. The germline V gene encodes CDR1 SGHAT and CDR2 FQNNGV. This CDR3 is 16 amino acids long. Here the CDR3 DNA reads TGTGCCAGCAGCTTAGTGAAGGGGACTGGGGCCAACGTCCTGACTTTC. Amino acids: CASSLVKGTGANVLTF. Drawing the rest from reference TRBV11-2 and TRBJ2-6, the complete variable domain is EAGVAQSPRYKIIEKRQSVAFWCNPISGHATLYWYQQILGQGPKLLIQFQNNGVVDDSQLPKDRFSAERLKGVDSTLKIQPAKLEDSAVYLCASSLVKGTGANVLTFGAGSRLTVL.

J is TRBJ2-3 and V is TRBV5-1; maybe TRBD1 (5 bases). Judging by the DNA end, TRBJ1-5 fits better; the J call may be wrong. Germline values: CDR1 SGHRS, CDR2 YFSETQ. CDR3 length: 16 amino acids. For the CDR3, the DNA is TGCGCCAGCAGCACGGGGACTAGCGGGAGTAAGGTAACGCAGCATTTT. This translates into CASSTGTSGSKVTQHF.

In its sample, this clonotype was seen a few times. The gene calls are TRBV20-1 and TRBJ1-1, with D tentatively TRBD1 (6 bases). The germline CDR1 and CDR2 sequences are DFQATT and SNEGSKA (reference sequence). Between the trimmed V and J ends, which lost 1 base and 0 bases, there was a span of 9 bases. The CDR3 spans 14 residues. The CDR3 loop reads CSARVAGVNTEAFF. The CDR3, as DNA: TGCAGTGCTAGAGTGGCAGGGGTGAACACTGAAGCTTTCTTT.

This chain joins TRBV7-3 and TRBJ2-3; tentative D call: TRBD2 (5 bases). Germline assignment: CDR1 SGHTA and CDR2 FQGTGA. Trimming cost V 3 bases and J 5 bases, with 12 bases left between them. There are 14 residues in the CDR3. The CDR3: CASSFLSRGDTQYF. The CDR3 coding sequence is TGTGCCAGCAGCTTCTTATCCCGGGGAGATACGCAGTATTTT.

The V gene is TRBV9, the J gene TRBJ2-2; the D gene is possibly TRBD1 (6 bases). The V and J ends lost 2 bases and 0 bases respectively, with 8 bases between them. Germline CDR1 and CDR2: SGDLS and YYNGEE. This CDR3 is 15 amino acids long. The CDR3 loop is CASSVRTANTGELFF. The CDR3 DNA reads TGTGCCAGCAGCGTGCGGACAGCGAACACCGGGGAGCTGTTTTTT.

This clonotype turned up a few times. This rearrangement joins TRBV27 to TRBJ1-5; D is undetermined. The CDR3 is 17 residues long. The V end lost 3 bases, the J end lost 0 bases, and 15 bases lay between the germline ends. Per the germline V gene, CDR1 is MNHEY and CDR2 is SMNVEV (reference sequence). For the CDR3, the DNA is TGTGCCAGCAGTTTGCGGGCCCGGGCAGATAGCAATCAGCCCCAGCATTTT. Translated, it gives CASSLRARADSNQPQHF.

The rearrangement links TRBV3-1 to TRBJ2-1; no reliable D call. V lost 0 bases and J lost 6, with 12 bases in between. The CDR3 loop spans 15 amino acids. Per germline, CDR1 LGHDT and CDR2 YNNKEL (reference sequence). The chain's CDR3 is CASSQDLAAGNEQFF. CDR3 nucleotide sequence: TGTGCCAGCAGCCAAGATCTGGCTGCCGGCAATGAGCAGTTCTTC.

The rearrangement joins TRBV29-1 to TRBJ2-7; maybe TRBD1 (5 bases). Germline loops: CDR1 SQVTM, CDR2 ANQGSEA. V dropped 4 bases and J dropped 7 bases, with 11 bases sitting between them. The CDR3 spans 11 residues. CDR3 sequence: CSVGQDKEQYF. The CDR3 DNA follows: TGCAGCGTTGGGCAGGACAAGGAGCAGTACTTC.

The V gene is TRBV27, the J gene TRBJ2-5, with 7 bases aligning to TRBD1. The CDR3 is 16 amino acids. The V gene end was trimmed by 8 bases and the J gene end by 1 base; junction bases not matched to a gene: 13. CDR1 and CDR2 from the germline V gene are MNHEY and SMNVEV (reference sequence). CDR3 region: CASSQIGTAVQETQYF. Written as DNA, the CDR3 is TGTGCCAGCTCACAAATCGGGACAGCGGTCCAAGAGACCCAGTACTTC.

This clonotype showed up many times. This chain uses TRBV29-1 with TRBJ1-1, with a weak D call TRBD1 (5 bases). The CDR3 spans 15 residues. Trimming shortened V by 6 bases and J by 0 bases, and 17 bases separated the two germline ends. Germline values: CDR1 SQVTM, CDR2 ANQGSEA. DNA of the CDR3: TGCAGCGTCGCAACTCGGGGCCTGGTGAACACTGAAGCTTTCTTT. The encoded protein is CSVATRGLVNTEAFF.

The J gene is TRBJ2-7, the V gene TRBV29-1, with D possibly TRBD2 on 6 matching bases. This CDR3 contains 14 residues. Germline CDR1 SQVTM, CDR2 ANQGSEA. V was pared by 4 bases and J by 3 bases, with 16 bases between. The DNA of the CDR3 is TGCAGCGTTGGGGGCTGGCGGGACCGCTACGAGCAGTACTTC. It translates to CSVGGWRDRYEQYF.

This clonotype was picked up many times. CDR3 in amino acids: CASSDAPNDKRYF. In DNA, the CDR3 is TGTGCCAGCAGTGATGCCCCCAATGACAAGCGATACTTC. The chain joins TRBV12-3 or TRBV12-4 to TRBJ2-7, with D unresolved. The CDR3 loop spans 13 amino acids. The V end was cut by 5 bases, the J end by 13 bases, with 21 bases between.